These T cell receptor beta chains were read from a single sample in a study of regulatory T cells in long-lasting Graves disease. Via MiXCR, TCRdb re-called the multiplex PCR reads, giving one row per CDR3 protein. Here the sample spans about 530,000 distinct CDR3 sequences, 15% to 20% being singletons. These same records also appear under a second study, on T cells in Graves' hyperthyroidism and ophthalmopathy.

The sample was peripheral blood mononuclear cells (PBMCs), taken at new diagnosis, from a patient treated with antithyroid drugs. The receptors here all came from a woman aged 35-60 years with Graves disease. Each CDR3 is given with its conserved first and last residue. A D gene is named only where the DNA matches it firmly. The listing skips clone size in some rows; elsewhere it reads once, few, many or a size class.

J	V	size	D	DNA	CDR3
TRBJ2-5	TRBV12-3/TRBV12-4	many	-	TGTGCCAGCAGTTGGGCGGCGAGATGGGGACAGTACTTC	CASSWAARWGQYF
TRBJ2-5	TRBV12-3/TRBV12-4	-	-	TGTGCCAGCAGTTTCGACACTCAAGAGACCCAGTACTTC	CASSFDTQETQYF
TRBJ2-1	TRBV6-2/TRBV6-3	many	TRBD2	TGTGCCAGCAGTTCCACGGGGGGGCCCTCCTACAATGAGCAGTTCTTC	CASSSTGGPSYNEQFF
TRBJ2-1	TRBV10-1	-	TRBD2	TGCGCCAGCAGCCGGACTAGCGGGGGGGCCTCTGGTGAGCAGTTCTTC	CASSRTSGGASGEQFF
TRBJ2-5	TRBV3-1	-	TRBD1	TGTGCCAGCAGCCGATCGACCACAGGGGCGTTGGAGACCCAGTACTTC	CASSRSTTGALETQYF
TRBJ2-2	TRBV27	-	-	TGTGCCGGCACCGTAGGACCTCTAACCGGGGAGCTGTTTTTT	CAGTVGPLTGELFF
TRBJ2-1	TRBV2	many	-	TGTGCCAGCAGTGAGAAAAGGTCAGGGGCCTCGGATGAGCAGTTCTTC	CASSEKRSGASDEQFF
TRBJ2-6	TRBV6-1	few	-	TGTGCCAGTTTCAATGAGAACTCTGGGGCCAACGTCCTGACTTTC	CASFNENSGANVLTF
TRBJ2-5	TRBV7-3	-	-	TGTGCCAGCAGCCCCGGGGGTAGCTGGGAGACCCAGTACTTC	CASSPGGSWETQYF
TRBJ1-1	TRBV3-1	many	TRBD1	TGTGCCAGCAGTCAGGACAGGGCTCTGTTGAACACTGAAGCTTTCTTT	CASSQDRALLNTEAFF
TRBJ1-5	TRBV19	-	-	TGTGCCAGTAGTAAAGGGCATAGCAATCAGCCCCAGCATTTT	CASSKGHSNQPQHF
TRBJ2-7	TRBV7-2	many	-	TGTGCCAGCAGCTTAATCTACGAGCAGTACTTC	CASSLIYEQYF
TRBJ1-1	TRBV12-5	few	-	TGTGCTAGTGGCCAACCTACCGGGACACCGGGGGGCACTGAAGCTTTCTTT	CASGQPTGTPGGTEAFF
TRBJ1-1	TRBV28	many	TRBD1	TGTGCCAGCAGTTCCGGCGGGACAGGAGCTGAAGCTTTCTTT	CASSSGGTGAEAFF